Following are 14 T cell receptor beta chains from one sample sequenced in a study of OX40 agonist ivuxolimab in advanced cancers. Measured with immunoSEQ multiplex PCR; TCRdb has only the in-frame clones, and not every one. The sample shows over 85,000 clones, more than 85% of them seen only once. Specimen: CD4+ or CD8+ T cells sorted from blood, collected in a trial of the OX40 agonist ivuxolimab. All receptors derive from an adult with an advanced solid tumor such as melanoma, head and neck, liver or kidney cancer.

The rearrangement uses TRBV11-2 and TRBJ2-7; 9 bases match TRBD1. Trimming at V came to 8 bases and at J to 4 bases, leaving 12 bases not matched to a gene. Germline V gene data show CDR1 as SGHAT and CDR2 as FQNNGV. The CDR3 is 15 amino acids. The CDR3 region has the DNA TGTGCCAGCGCCCCAAACCGGGACAGGGTGTACGAGCAGTACTTC. Encoded protein: CASAPNRDRVYEQYF.

The chain joins TRBV7-2 to TRBJ1-1; a weak D match, TRBD1 (6 bases). Germline V lookup: CDR1 SGHTA, CDR2 FQGNSA. The CDR3 is 15 residues long. The V and J ends lost 3 bases and 1 base respectively, with 12 bases between them. The DNA for the CDR3 is TGTGCCAGCAGCTTTCAGGGGTCTGCGAACACTGAAGCTTTCTTT. This translates into CASSFQGSANTEAFF.

This chain uses TRBV7-2 with TRBJ2-2, with 9 positions matching TRBD1. The CDR3 extends over 15 amino acids. Trimming took 5 bases from V and 5 from J; bases not matched to a gene: 6. Germline-derived CDR1 and CDR2 are SGHTA and FQGNSA. The CDR3 bases are TGTGCCAGCAGCCCGGGACAGGGAGGAACCGGGGAGCTGTTTTTT. This codes for CASSPGQGGTGELFF.

J is TRBJ1-2 and V is TRBV9, with D perhaps matching TRBD1 (5 bases). V lost 3 bases and J 7 bases, leaving 22 bases between the germline ends. Germline V gene sequence: CDR1 SGDLS, CDR2 YYNGEE. The CDR3 spans 16 residues. CDR3 in DNA: TGTGCCAGCAGCGGGGGACCGATACATACCCAGGGTGGCTACACCTTC. It yields the protein CASSGGPIHTQGGYTF.

The chain is built from TRBV19 and TRBJ1-5; D perhaps matches TRBD1 (5 bases). V was shortened by 4 bases and J by 7 bases, with 17 bases between the two germline ends. The length of the CDR3 is 15 residues. Per the germline V gene, CDR1 is LNHDA and CDR2 is SQIVND (reference sequence). CDR3 sequence (DNA): TGTGCCAGTAGTAGGGCTGGGACTCGGGGGCAGCCCCAGCATTTT. Translated, it gives CASSRAGTRGQPQHF.

The CDR3 spells CASSQDIRDRVRNQPQHF. The CDR3 bases are TGCGCCAGCAGCCAAGATATCCGGGACAGGGTTCGCAATCAGCCCCAGCATTTT. The chain employs TRBV4-1 and TRBJ1-5; 9 bases match TRBD1. Trimming took 0 bases from V and 2 from J; bases not matched to a gene: 8. This CDR3 region has 18 residues. CDR1 is MGHRA, CDR2 YSYEKL, per germline.

The V gene is TRBV6-5, the J gene TRBJ2-1, with 9 bases identical to TRBD2. Losses at the gene ends were 2 bases for V and 7 bases for J; bases not matched to a gene: 6. CDR1 MNHEY and CDR2 SVGAGI come from the germline V gene. The CDR3 is 15 amino acids. The CDR3 sequence: CASSYGISGRNEQFF. For the CDR3, the DNA is TGTGCCAGCAGTTACGGCATTAGCGGGAGAAATGAGCAGTTCTTC.

The sample holds many counts of this clone. The rearrangement joins TRBV19 to TRBJ1-4; D might be TRBD1 (5 bases). The germline V and J ends were trimmed by 1 base and 9 bases, with 6 bases remaining between them. Germline lookup yields CDR1 LNHDA and CDR2 SQIVND (reference sequence). The CDR3 has 12 amino acids. As DNA, the CDR3 is TGTGCCAGTAGTATAGGGGGCCAAAAACTGTTTTTT. It is translated as CASSIGGQKLFF.

The J gene is TRBJ1-1, the V gene TRBV7-2; no firm D call. This CDR3 comprises 13 residues. Between the trimmed V and J ends, which lost 1 base and 5 bases, there was a span of 8 bases. CDR1 and CDR2 (germline): SGHTA, FQGNSA. The CDR3 nucleotides read TGTGCCAGCAGCTTAGGAGGGCTAACTGAAGCTTTCTTT. It codes for CASSLGGLTEAFF.

The chain has TRBV6-5 and TRBJ2-5, with TRBD2 matching over 7 bases. V lost 9 bases to trimming and J lost 6 bases; unmatched junction nucleotides: 4. This CDR3 region has 11 residues. Looked up from germline, CDR1 is MNHEY and CDR2 is SVGAGI. The CDR3 DNA is TGTGCCAGTTACGGGAGGAAGACCCAGTACTTC. The encoded protein is CASYGRKTQYF.

The rearrangement links TRBV5-4 to TRBJ2-5; TRBD1 is a possible D gene (5 bases). The length of the CDR3 is 15 residues. Germline CDR1 SGHNT, CDR2 YYREEE (reference sequence). V shed 4 bases and J shed 2 bases, with 15 bases lying between them. This chain's CDR3 is CASSPGAKDQETQYF. CDR3 in DNA: TGTGCCAGCAGCCCTGGGGCTAAGGATCAAGAGACCCAGTACTTC. Based on the CDR3 plus reference TRBV5-4 and TRBJ2-5, the full variable domain is ETGVTQSPTHLIKTRGQQVTLRCSSQSGHNTVSWYQQALGQGPQFIFQYYREEENGRGNFPPRFSGLQFPNYSSELNVNALELDDSALYLCASSPGAKDQETQYFGPGTRLLVL.

As to this clone: The junction departs from the called germline gene at one end, perhaps through a read error. The chain is built from TRBV6-1 and TRBJ2-7; 10 positions match TRBD1. The CDR3 loop spans 14 amino acids. CDR1 MNHNS and CDR2 SASEGT come from the germline V gene. CDR3 nucleotide sequence: TGTGCCATCAGTGGCCGGGACAGGGGCCACGAGCAGTACTTC. This translates into CAISGRDRGHEQYF.

The rearrangement joins TRBV28 to TRBJ2-1; D gene unclear. With 10 bases removed from V and 0 bases from J, the gap between germline ends came to 16 bases. The CDR3 covers 15 residues. Germline lookup yields CDR1 MDHEN and CDR2 SYDVKM. For the CDR3, the DNA is TGTGCCACCCGCCCTTGGTCGAGCTCCTACAATGAGCAGTTCTTC. Translation: CATRPWSSSYNEQFF.

In the case of this clone: Other DNA sequences within the sample encode an identical CDR3. The V call is TRBV7-9, the J call TRBJ2-5; D not certain. Germline V gives CDR1 SEHNR, CDR2 FQNEAQ (reference sequence). CDR3 length: 11 amino acids. The V end was cut by 1 base, the J end by 4 bases, with 1 base between. The CDR3 DNA is TGTGCCAGCAGCTTAGTAGAGACCCAGTACTTC. This encodes CASSLVETQYF.